The sequence of this T cell receptor (beta chain) was determined in a study of blood T cell repertoires in COVID-19 (dated by TCRdb to the early 2020s). For the wider study: Samples from collaborators originated in the United States, Italy and Spain and spanned both the acute and convalescent phases of COVID-19. The repertoires were released in a freely available public database meant as a resource for research on the immune response to SARS-CoV-2. The dataset comprised deeply sampled blood TCRbeta repertoires from subjects exposed to, actively infected with, or recovered from COVID-19. Nearly every sample came with metadata listing a de-identified subject ID, COVID-19 status, age in years and sex. Samples were obtained from the ongoing ImmuneRACE study (first 160 participants) and from approximately 1,200 subjects provided by 6 global collaborators. Where HLA class I and class II types were available, the types were taken from metadata supplied by the sample provider, not from assay-based typing. The material from the prospective study consisted of cDNA or gDNA derived from T cells, B-cell-depleted T cells, or PBMCs. Overall results and qualifications from the work: The quantity of clinical and demographic metadata differed by source and by participant and was supplied without curation.

About this clone: It lacks a known antigen. Base qualities are not recorded, but no much larger clone differs from it by a single base.

Participants in the prospective study were aged roughly 18 to 90 years, lived in about two dozen United States geographic areas, and enrolled through a virtual design. To assign participants to cohorts, the prospective study relied on clinical history that participants themselves reported in a screening survey and a study questionnaire. Recovered participants in ImmuneRACE Cohort 3 were defined as having two consecutive negative NP/OP PCR tests, clearance from a healthcare professional, or resolution of symptoms. Mobile phlebotomists in the prospective study collected whole blood, serum and a nasopharyngeal or oropharyngeal swab from every participant. Over a roughly 2-month period, participants in the prospective study had the option of providing additional blood draws and questionnaires. Blood samples from the prospective study were shipped frozen or at room temperature prior to DNA extraction.

Reading from cysteine to phenylalanine, the CDR3 counts 16 amino acids. Just CDR3 DNA is preserved here, 48 bases in frame from base 1. Reading the germline V gene gives CDR1 LGHNA and CDR2 YNFKEQ. Trimming costs V 3 bases and J 0 bases, and their ends lie 15 bases apart. TCRbeta CDR3 regions were amplified from genomic DNA using the immunoSEQ Assay, a bias-controlled multiplex PCR. In the source study's methods: Nucleated cell counts per sample were estimated from amplification of reference gene primers within the assay. To quantify the absolute abundance of each unique TCRbeta CDR3 rearrangement, sequence reads were collapsed and filtered. For each sample, productive Simpson clonality was calculated as the square root of Simpson's diversity index across productive rearrangements. TCRdb stores this immuneACCESS table with in-frame sequences only. Part of the clones is absent; in the studies checked, under half of the shortfall reflects unresolved V genes, and no reason is known for the rest. V and J calls plus clone size are reproduced from that table; the DNA served to infer D and trimming. In this sample the table shows 180,000 or so clones, 80% to 85% of which occur a single time. The top ten clonotypes cover approximately 7.9% of the sample.

The sample comprised PBMCs or T cells enriched from blood (not recorded which). The sequence links TRBV4-2 to TRBJ2-7; too little of a D gene remains to name it. This clonotype was sampled from a man aged 35 to 55 who had recovered from COVID-19. The CDR3 protein: CASSQQYYTGSYEQYF. The DNA sequence is as follows: TGTGCCAGCAGCCAGCAATATTATACCGGCTCCTACGAGCAGTACTTC.